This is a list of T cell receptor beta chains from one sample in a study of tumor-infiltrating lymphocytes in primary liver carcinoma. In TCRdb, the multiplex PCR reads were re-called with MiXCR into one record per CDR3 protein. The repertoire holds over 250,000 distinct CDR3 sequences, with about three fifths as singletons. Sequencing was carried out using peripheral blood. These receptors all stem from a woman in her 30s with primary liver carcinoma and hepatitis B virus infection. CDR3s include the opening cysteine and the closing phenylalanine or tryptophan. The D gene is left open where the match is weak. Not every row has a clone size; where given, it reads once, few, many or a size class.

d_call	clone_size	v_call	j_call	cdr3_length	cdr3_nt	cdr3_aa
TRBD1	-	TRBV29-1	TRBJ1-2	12	TGCAGCGTTAGGGGGCCAAACTATGGCTACACCTTC	CSVRGPNYGYTF
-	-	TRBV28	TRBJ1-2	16	TGTGCCAGCAGTTTACATACCCCCCGAGAGGTCTATGGCTACACCTTC	CASSLHTPREVYGYTF
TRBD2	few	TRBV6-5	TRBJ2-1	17	TGTGCCAGCAGGGAGGCTAGCGGGAGCATCTCCTACAATGAGCAGTTCTTC	CASREASGSISYNEQFF
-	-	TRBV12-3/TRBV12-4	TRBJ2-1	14	TGTGCCAGCAGGAGCGGCCGCTCCTTCAATGAGCAGTTCTTC	CASRSGRSFNEQFF
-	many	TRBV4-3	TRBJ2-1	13	TGCGCCAGCAGCCCCCAACGAGCTGGTGAGCAGTTCTTC	CASSPQRAGEQFF
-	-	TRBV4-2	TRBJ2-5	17	TGTGCCAGCAGCCAAGAGGCGGGGGCGGTTTACCAAGAGACCCAGTACTTC	CASSQEAGAVYQETQYF
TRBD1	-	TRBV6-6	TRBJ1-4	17	TGTGCCAGCAGACGGCCGACCAGGGGGCGGGTTAATGAAAAACTGTTTTTT	CASRRPTRGRVNEKLFF
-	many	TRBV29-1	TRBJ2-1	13	TGCAGCACAAGCGCGAGCTCCTACAATGAGCAGTTCTTC	CSTSASSYNEQFF
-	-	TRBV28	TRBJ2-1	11	TGTGCCACCAGATGGGGGAATGAGCAGTCCTTC	CATRWGNEQSF
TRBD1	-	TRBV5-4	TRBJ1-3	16	TGTGCCAGCAGCCAAAGAACAGGGGCGCAAGGAAACACCATATATTTT	CASSQRTGAQGNTIYF
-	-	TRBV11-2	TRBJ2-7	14	TGTGCCAGCAGCTATGACATGGGGCCTTACGAGCAGTACTTC	CASSYDMGPYEQYF
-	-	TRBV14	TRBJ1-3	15	TGTGCCAGCAGCCAAGTGGACACCTCTTGGGACACCATATATTTT	CASSQVDTSWDTIYF
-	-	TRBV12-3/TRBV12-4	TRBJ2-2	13	TGTGCCAGCAGCCCACTACGCACCGGGGAGCTGTTTTTT	CASSPLRTGELFF
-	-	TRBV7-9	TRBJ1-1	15	TGTGCCAGCAGCTTAGGTGGGAACCTGAATACTGAAGCCTTCTTT	CASSLGGNLNTEAFF
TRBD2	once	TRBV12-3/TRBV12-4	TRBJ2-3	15	TGTGCCAGCAGTACTAGCGGGGGAGGCACAGATACACAGTATTTT	CASSTSGGGTDTQYF
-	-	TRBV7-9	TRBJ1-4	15	TGTGCCAGCAGCGCCCCCGGGACGGGGAATGAAAAACTGTTTTTT	CASSAPGTGNEKLFF
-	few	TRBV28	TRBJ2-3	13	TGTGCCAGCAGTTGGACAGTTACAGATACGCAGTATTTT	CASSWTVTDTQYF
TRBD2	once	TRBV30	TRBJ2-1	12	TGTGCCCGGGAGGGACTAGGCTATGAGCAGTTCTTC	CAREGLGYEQFF
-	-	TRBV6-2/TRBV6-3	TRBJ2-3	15	TGTGTCAGCAGTTACCAAGGGCTACGAACAGATACGCAGTATTTT	CVSSYQGLRTDTQYF
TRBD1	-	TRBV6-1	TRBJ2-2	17	TGTGCCAGCAACCGGGACAGGGGATCGACGAACACCGGGGAGCTGTTTTTT	CASNRDRGSTNTGELFF
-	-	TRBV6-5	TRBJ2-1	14	TGTGCCAGCAATAAAGGGCTCTCCTACAATGAGCAGTTCTTC	CASNKGLSYNEQFF
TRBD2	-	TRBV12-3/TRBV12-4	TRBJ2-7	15	TGTGCCAGCAGTTTCGCGGGAGGGGCCTCCTACGAGCAGTACTTC	CASSFAGGASYEQYF
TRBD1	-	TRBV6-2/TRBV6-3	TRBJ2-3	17	TGTGCCAGCAGATCATGCGACAGGGGTCGTAGTCCAGATACGCAGTATTTT	CASRSCDRGRSPDTQYF
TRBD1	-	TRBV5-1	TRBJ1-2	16	TGCGCCAGCAGCTTGGAAGCTACAGGGGGAAGCTATGGCTACACCTTC	CASSLEATGGSYGYTF
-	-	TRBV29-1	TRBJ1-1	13	TGCAGCGCGAGGGGGGGGCTGAACACTGAATCATTCTTT	CSARGGLNTESFF
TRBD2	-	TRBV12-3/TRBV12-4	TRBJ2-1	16	TGTTCCAGCAGTTTATCCTACCAGCGGGAATACAATGAGCAGTTCTTC	CSSSLSYQREYNEQFF
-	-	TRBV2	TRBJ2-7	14	TGTGCCAGCAGTGAGGAGTTACTAGTTAACGAGCAGTACTTC	CASSEELLVNEQYF